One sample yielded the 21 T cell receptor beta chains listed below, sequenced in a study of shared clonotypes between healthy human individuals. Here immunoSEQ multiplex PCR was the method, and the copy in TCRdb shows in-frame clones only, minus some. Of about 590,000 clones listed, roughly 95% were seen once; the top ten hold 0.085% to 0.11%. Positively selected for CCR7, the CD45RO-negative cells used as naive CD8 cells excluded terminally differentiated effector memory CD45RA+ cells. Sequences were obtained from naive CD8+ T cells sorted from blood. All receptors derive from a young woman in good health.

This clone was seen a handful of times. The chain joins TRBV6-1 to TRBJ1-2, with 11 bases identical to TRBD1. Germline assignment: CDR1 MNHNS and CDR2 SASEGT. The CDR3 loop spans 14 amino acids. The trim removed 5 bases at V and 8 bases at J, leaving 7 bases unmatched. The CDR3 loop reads CASSTGTGGDGYTF. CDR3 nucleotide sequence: TGTGCCAGCAGTACAGGGACAGGGGGAGACGGCTACACCTTC.

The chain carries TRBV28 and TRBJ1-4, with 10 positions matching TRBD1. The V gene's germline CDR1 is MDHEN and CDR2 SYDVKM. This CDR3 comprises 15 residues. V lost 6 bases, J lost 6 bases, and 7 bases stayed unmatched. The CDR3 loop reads CASSLTGGRDEKLFF. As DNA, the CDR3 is TGTGCCAGCAGCCTGACAGGGGGCAGAGATGAAAAACTGTTTTTT.

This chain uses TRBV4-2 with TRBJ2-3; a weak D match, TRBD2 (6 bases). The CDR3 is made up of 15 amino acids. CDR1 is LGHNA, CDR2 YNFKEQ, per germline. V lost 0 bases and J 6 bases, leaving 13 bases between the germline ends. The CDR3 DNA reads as TGTGCCAGCAGCCAAGAACGGCAAGCGGGTGATACGCAGTATTTT. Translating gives CASSQERQAGDTQYF.

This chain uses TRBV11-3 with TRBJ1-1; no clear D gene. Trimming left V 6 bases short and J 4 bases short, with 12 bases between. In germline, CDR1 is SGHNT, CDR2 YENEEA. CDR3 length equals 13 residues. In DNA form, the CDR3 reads TGTGCCAGCAGTAAGACGACCACCACTGAAGCTTTCTTT. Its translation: CASSKTTTTEAFF.

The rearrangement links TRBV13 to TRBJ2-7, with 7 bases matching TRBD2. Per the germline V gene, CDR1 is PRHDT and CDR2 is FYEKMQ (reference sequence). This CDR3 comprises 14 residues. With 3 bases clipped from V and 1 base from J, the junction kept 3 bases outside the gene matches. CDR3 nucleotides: TGTGCCAGCAGCTTTACGGGACTATCCTACGAGCAGTACTTC. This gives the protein CASSFTGLSYEQYF.

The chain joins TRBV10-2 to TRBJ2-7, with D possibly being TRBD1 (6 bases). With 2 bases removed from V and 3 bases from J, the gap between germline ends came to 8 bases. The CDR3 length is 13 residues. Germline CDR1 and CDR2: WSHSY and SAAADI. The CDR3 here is CASSEGQLYEQYF. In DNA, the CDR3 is TGCGCCAGCAGTGAGGGACAGCTCTACGAGCAGTACTTC.

This chain's CDR3 is CSVEFRDRSGYF. DNA of the CDR3: TGCAGCGTTGAATTCCGGGACCGATCTGGGTATTTT. This chain uses TRBV29-1 with TRBJ2-3; D tentatively fits TRBD1 or TRBD2 (5 bases each). Germline V gene lookup returns CDR1 SQVTM and CDR2 ANQGSEA. The CDR3 is made up of 12 amino acids. Trimming pared 2 bases from V and 14 bases from J, leaving 17 bases between.

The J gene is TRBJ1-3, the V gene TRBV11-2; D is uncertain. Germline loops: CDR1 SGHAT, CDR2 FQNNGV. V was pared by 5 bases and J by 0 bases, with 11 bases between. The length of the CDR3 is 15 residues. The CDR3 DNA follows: TGTGCCAGCAGCCCATCCGCCGTCTCTGGAAACACCATATATTTT. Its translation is CASSPSAVSGNTIYF.

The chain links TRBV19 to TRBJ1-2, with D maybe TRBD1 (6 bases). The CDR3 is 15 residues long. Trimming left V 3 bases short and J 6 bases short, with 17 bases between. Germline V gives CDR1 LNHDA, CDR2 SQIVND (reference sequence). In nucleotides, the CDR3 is TGTGCCAGTAGTATGGGGGGCACTTCGATACATGGCTACACCTTC. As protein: CASSMGGTSIHGYTF.

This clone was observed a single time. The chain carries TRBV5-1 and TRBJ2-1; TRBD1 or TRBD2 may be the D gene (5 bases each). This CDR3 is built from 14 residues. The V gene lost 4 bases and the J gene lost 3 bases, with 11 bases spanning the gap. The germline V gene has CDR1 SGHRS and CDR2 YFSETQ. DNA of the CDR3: TGCGCCAGCAGCGAAGGGACCATCTACAATGAGCAGTTCTTC. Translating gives CASSEGTIYNEQFF.

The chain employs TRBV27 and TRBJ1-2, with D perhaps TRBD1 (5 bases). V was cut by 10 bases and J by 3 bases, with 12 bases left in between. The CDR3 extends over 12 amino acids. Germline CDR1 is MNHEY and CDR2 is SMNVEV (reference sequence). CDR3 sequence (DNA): TGTGCCACTTTCTCAGGGTACTATGGCTACACCTTC. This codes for CATFSGYYGYTF.

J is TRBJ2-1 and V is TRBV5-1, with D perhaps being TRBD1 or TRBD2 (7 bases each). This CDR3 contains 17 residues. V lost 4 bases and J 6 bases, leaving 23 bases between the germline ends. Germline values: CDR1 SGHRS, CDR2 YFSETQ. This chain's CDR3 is CASSRGGGKRSVNEQFF. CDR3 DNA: TGCGCCAGCAGCCGGGGAGGGGGCAAGAGGTCTGTCAATGAGCAGTTCTTC.

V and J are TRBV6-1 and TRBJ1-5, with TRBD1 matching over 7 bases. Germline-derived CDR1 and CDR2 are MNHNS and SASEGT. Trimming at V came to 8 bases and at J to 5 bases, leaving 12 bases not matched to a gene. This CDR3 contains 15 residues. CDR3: CASLGNRGMDQPQHF. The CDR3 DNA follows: TGTGCCAGCCTAGGGAACAGGGGAATGGATCAGCCCCAGCATTTT.

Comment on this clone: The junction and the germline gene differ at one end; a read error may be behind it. CDR3: CAISESGHELFF. In nucleotides, the CDR3 is TGTGCCATCAGTGAGTCGGGTCATGAGCTGTTCTTC. The genes are TRBV10-3 and TRBJ2-1; D remains ambiguous. Germline-derived CDR1 and CDR2 are ENHRY and SYGVKD. The CDR3 runs 12 residues.

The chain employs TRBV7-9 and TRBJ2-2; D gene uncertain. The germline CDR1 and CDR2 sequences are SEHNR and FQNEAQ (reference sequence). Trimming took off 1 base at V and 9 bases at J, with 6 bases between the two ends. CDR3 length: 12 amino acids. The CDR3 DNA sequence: TGTGCCAGCAGCTTAGTAGCCCGGGAGCTGTTTTTT. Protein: CASSLVARELFF. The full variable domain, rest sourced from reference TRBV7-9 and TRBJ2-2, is DTGVSQNPRHKITKRGQNVTFRCDPISEHNRLYWYRQTLGQGPEFLTYFQNEAQLEKSRLLSDRFSAERPKGSFSTLEIQRTEQGDSAMYLCASSLVARELFFGEGSRLTVL.

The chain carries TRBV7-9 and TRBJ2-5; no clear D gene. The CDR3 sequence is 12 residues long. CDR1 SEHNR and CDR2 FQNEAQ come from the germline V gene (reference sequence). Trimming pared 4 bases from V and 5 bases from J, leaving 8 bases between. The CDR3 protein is CASSYTGETQYF. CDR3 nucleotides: TGTGCCAGCAGCTATACGGGCGAGACCCAGTACTTC.

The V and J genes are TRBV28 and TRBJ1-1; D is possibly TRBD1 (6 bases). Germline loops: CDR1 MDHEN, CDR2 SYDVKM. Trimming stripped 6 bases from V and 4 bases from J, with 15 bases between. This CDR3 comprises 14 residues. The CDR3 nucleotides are TGTGCCAGCAGACAAGGGGGGGGCGGCACTGAAGCTTTCTTT. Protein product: CASRQGGGGTEAFF.

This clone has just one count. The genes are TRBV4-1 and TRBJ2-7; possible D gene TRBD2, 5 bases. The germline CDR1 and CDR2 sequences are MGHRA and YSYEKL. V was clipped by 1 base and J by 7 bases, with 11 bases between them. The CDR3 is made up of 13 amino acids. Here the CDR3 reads CASSQGTSGEQYF. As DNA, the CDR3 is TGCGCCAGCAGCCAAGGGACCTCGGGGGAGCAGTACTTC.

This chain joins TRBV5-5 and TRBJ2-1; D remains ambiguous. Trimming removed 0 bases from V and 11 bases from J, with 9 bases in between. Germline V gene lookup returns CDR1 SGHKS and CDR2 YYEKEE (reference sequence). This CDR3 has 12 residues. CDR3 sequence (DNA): TGTGCCAGCAGCTTGGGAGGAGATCAGCAGTTCTTC. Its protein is CASSLGGDQQFF.

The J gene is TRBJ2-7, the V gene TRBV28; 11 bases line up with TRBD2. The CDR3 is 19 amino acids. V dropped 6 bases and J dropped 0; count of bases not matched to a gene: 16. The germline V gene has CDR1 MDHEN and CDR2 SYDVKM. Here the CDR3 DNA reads TGTGCCAGCAGCCCTGAGCTAGCGGGAGGCACCGGGAGCTCCTACGAGCAGTACTTC. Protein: CASSPELAGGTGSSYEQYF.

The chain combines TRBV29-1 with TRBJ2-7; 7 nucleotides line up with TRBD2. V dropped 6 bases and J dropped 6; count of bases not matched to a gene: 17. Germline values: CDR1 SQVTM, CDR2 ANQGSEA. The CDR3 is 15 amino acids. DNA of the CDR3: TGCAGCGTGAGGACCGTCGACCGGGGAGGGGTCGAGCAGTACTTC. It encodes CSVRTVDRGGVEQYF.